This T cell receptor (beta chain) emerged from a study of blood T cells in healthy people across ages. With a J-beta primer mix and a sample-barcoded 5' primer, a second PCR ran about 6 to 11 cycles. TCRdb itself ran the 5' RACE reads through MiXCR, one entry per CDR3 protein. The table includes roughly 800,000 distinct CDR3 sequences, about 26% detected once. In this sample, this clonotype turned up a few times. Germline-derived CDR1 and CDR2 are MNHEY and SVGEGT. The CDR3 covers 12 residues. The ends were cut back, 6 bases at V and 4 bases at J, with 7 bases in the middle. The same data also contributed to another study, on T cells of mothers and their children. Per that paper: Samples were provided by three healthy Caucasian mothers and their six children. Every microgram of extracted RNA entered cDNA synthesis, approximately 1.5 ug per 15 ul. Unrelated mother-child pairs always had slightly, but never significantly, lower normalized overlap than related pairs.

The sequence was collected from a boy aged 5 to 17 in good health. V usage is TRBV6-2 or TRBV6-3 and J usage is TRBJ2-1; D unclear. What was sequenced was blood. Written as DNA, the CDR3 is TGTGCCAGCAGCCCCCAATACAATGAGCAGTTCTTC. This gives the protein CASSPQYNEQFF.